This T cell receptor (beta chain) was recorded in a study of T cell responses to AZD1222 COVID-19 vaccine. Study-wide findings and caveats: Clonal diversity may have been underestimated in mostly white British donors.

The ends lost 3 bases at V and 3 bases at J; junction bases unmatched: 8. This CDR3 contains 16 residues. Germline-derived CDR1 and CDR2 are KGHDR and SFDVKD. The assay was immunoSEQ multiplex PCR, and TCRdb's table has in-frame clones only and misses some. Among more than 140,000 clones listed, around 88% were seen once. Concerning this clone: Its antigen is unknown.

V usage is TRBV24-1 and J usage is TRBJ2-3; the match to TRBD2 covers 7 bases. Here the sequenced sample was peripheral blood, taken on day 0 of MenACWY control vaccination. This clonotype was obtained from an adult in good health. In DNA form, the CDR3 reads TGTGCCACCAGTGATCTGAGGTTCGGGGGGACAGATACGCAGTATTTT. Its translation: CATSDLRFGGTDTQYF.